This T cell receptor (beta chain) was captured by sequencing in a study of response to subunit inactivated influenza vaccine. CDR3 length equals 15 residues. Germline V gene data show CDR1 as MNHNS and CDR2 as SASEGT. The J segment lost 4 bases and the V segment lost 6 bases, leaving 8 bases of the junction unmatched. TCRdb re-called the RT-PCR reads through MiXCR, storing one row per CDR3 protein. The sample carries roughly 500,000 distinct CDR3 sequences, roughly 25% recorded once. Another study also made use of these data, one on T cells expressing NK-cell markers. That work states: UMI-tagged 5'RACE template switching yielded the TCR beta cDNA. These clonotypes, the leaders elsewhere, also led the CD3+CD56-NKG2C+ fraction in a handful of donors.

This rearrangement joins TRBV6-1 to TRBJ2-2, with TRBD1 identical over 7 bases. This TCR was recovered from a man aged 50 to 59 who received an inactivated influenza vaccine. The sequenced sample was CD4+ T cells sorted from PBMCs, obtained 12 days after vaccination. Written as DNA, the CDR3 is TGTGCCAGCAGCCAGAGGACAGGTTCCACCGGGGAGCTGTTTTTT. It translates to CASSQRTGSTGELFF.